The following is a T cell receptor (beta chain) sequence with its context. Its specificity is unknown. Repertoires were generated with immunoSEQ multiplex PCR, while TCRdb's copy carries only in-frame clones and drops some. The table has about 82,000 clones, roughly 90% seen once. No glioblastoma patient carried an isocitrate dehydrogenase mutation. The data originate from a study of glioma-infiltrating T cells after dendritic cell vaccination. Looking at the study overall: Treatment, given 2003 to 2012, was autologous tumor lysate-pulsed dendritic cell vaccination.

Whole-study findings and limits: TCR clonality showed no direct relationship with survival. Estimated pretreatment TIL content predicted outcome after dendritic cell vaccination.

This specimen was blood, taken before dendritic cell vaccination. The receptor was derived from a human donor with glioblastoma.

The CDR3 here is CASSLFMVGEGYTF. DNA of the CDR3: TGTGCCAGCAGCTTATTTATGGTCGGAGAGGGCTACACCTTC. The chain combines TRBV7-2 with TRBJ1-2; D gene ambiguous. V lost 2 bases, J lost 8 bases, and 15 bases lay in between. The CDR3 contains 14 residues. Germline lookup yields CDR1 SGHTA and CDR2 FQGNSA.